The entry below gives a single T cell receptor beta chain sequence along with its context. Its antigen is as yet unknown. This specimen belongs to a study of cytomegalovirus exposure and HLA in healthy donors. General study results and limits: Among the most significant clusters, several appeared linked to common viral pathogens in a later analysis. The authors enumerated over 150 TCR beta chains as linked to cytomegalovirus.

PCR used 60 Vbeta primers and 13 Jbeta primers. Some clones are missing from TCRdb's copy, which holds only in-frame ones; the method was immunoSEQ multiplex PCR. This sample has 150,000 or so clones, with approximately 84% found just once. CDR1 and CDR2 (germline): SEHNR, FQNEAQ (reference sequence). The V end was cut by 5 bases, the J end by 12 bases, with 13 bases between. The length of the CDR3 is 11 residues. Specimen: PBMCs. This TCR was recovered from a woman between 45 and 65 years old in good health and CMV-seropositive. The rearrangement links TRBV7-9 to TRBJ1-2; D not resolved. The CDR3, as DNA: TGTGCCAGCAGCCCGGGATTTTTTAACACCTTC. Amino acids: CASSPGFFNTF. The full variable domain, completed using reference TRBV7-9 and TRBJ1-2, is DTGVSQNPRHKITKRGQNVTFRCDPISEHNRLYWYRQTLGQGPEFLTYFQNEAQLEKSRLLSDRFSAERPKGSFSTLEIQRTEQGDSAMYLCASSPGFFNTFGSGTRLTVV.